Listed below are T cell receptor beta chains from one sample, sequenced in a study of OX40 agonist ivuxolimab in advanced cancers. TCRdb's copy holds only in-frame clones and misses some; the assay was immunoSEQ multiplex PCR. The top ten hold about 5.8% of the sample, which has roughly 96,000 clones, about 80% seen once. The sequencing used CD4+ or CD8+ T cells sorted from blood, collected in a trial of the OX40 agonist ivuxolimab. The receptors shown here come from an adult with an advanced solid tumor such as melanoma, head and neck, liver or kidney cancer. The CDR3 runs from the conserved cysteine through the conserved F or W. Fields, in order: V gene, clone size, CDR3 protein. Not every row has a clone size; where given, it reads once, few, many or a size class.

V: TRBV18
size: -
CDR3: CASSISGTYEQYF

V: TRBV6-1
size: -
CDR3: CASSVVGGHPGEQYF

V: TRBV6-4
size: -
CDR3: CASSACRDRVCEKLFF

V: TRBV30
size: -
CDR3: CAWSLEKGQPQHF

V: TRBV13
size: -
CDR3: CASTLSSSTYEQYF

V: TRBV6-6
size: -
CDR3: CASSRTSANTGELFF

V: TRBV18
size: -
CDR3: CASSPPSGGAHEQFF

V: TRBV5-5
size: once
CDR3: CASSLRDRYYEQYF

V: TRBV7-6
size: once
CDR3: CASHGLRNTEAFF

V: TRBV29-1
size: -
CDR3: CSVARGHEQYF

V: TRBV6-1
size: -
CDR3: CASSEGDRAYGYTF

V: TRBV4-1
size: -
CDR3: CASSHPAHTDTQYF

V: TRBV5-4
size: few
CDR3: CASSLAGGAGVPSEQFF